The T cell receptor beta chain described here comes from a study of cytomegalovirus exposure and HLA in healthy donors. Study-wide points: Accurate predictions that matched the HLA-A and HLA-B alleles of most subjects were reportedly made from TCR beta sequences. The records held CMV serostatus as the only immune exposure information.

There are 16 residues in the CDR3. From germline, CDR1 is SGHRS and CDR2 YFSETQ. Trimming took 0 bases from V and 12 from J, leaving 25 bases between them. Of note for this clone: What it recognizes is unknown.

PCR employed 60 Vbeta and 13 Jbeta primers. Study processing details: The authors later counted roughly 76 million unique TCR beta chains, about 11 million of them shared. Repertoires were generated with immunoSEQ multiplex PCR, while TCRdb's copy carries only in-frame clones and drops some. V, J and clone size reflect that table, while D and trimming were determined from the DNA. Found here are under 150,000 clones, roughly three fifths of them singletons; the top ten hold 8.5% to 9.5%. The rearrangement uses TRBV5-1 and TRBJ2-7; possible D gene TRBD1, 6 bases. The material sequenced was PBMCs. The clonotype was recovered from a woman aged 40-49 years in good health and CMV-seropositive. The CDR3 protein is CASSLVWGPRDGIRYF. DNA of the CDR3: TGCGCCAGCAGCTTGGTATGGGGGCCAAGGGACGGGATTAGGTACTTC.